These T cell receptor beta chains were read from a single sample in a study of response to subunit inactivated influenza vaccine. TCRdb reanalysed the RT-PCR reads using MiXCR and keeps one entry per CDR3 protein. The sample lists 860,000 or so distinct CDR3 sequences, 21% occurring once. Specimen: PBMCs from blood, collected roughly 5 days after vaccination. Receptors originate from a man in his fifties or sixties who received an inactivated influenza vaccine. The CDR3 runs from the conserved cysteine through the conserved F or W. A D gene is named only where the DNA matches it firmly. Only some rows state a clone size, as once, few, many or a class for expanded clones.

TRBJ1-1 | few | 15 | - | TRBV10-3 | TGTGCCATCAGTGAGTATGGACGGGGGAACACTGAAGCTTTCTTT | CAISEYGRGNTEAFF
TRBJ2-4 | few | 14 | - | TRBV7-2 | TGTGCCAGCAGCTCAGGGCGAGGTTGGGACATTCAGTACTTC | CASSSGRGWDIQYF
TRBJ2-7 | few | 13 | - | TRBV28 | TGTGCCAGCAGCAACCCCGGAATGCGAGAGCAGTACTTC | CASSNPGMREQYF
TRBJ2-1 | few | 15 | - | TRBV24-1 | TGTGCCACCAGTGATTTATCTGGGGGATACAATGAGCAGTTCTTC | CATSDLSGGYNEQFF
TRBJ2-7 | - | 15 | TRBD2 | TRBV9 | TGTGCCAGCAGCGTCGCTAGCGGACCCTCCTACGAGCAGTACTTC | CASSVASGPSYEQYF
TRBJ2-7 | - | 13 | - | TRBV4-2 | TGTGCCAGCAGCCAAGATTATCTTTACGAGCAGTACTTC | CASSQDYLYEQYF
TRBJ2-7 | - | 15 | TRBD2 | TRBV10-3 | TGTGCCATCAGTGAAGGACTAGCGGGAGTAAGCGAGCAGTACTTC | CAISEGLAGVSEQYF
TRBJ1-6 | - | 14 | TRBD1 | TRBV7-2 | TGTGCCAGCAAACAGGGGGGGTTGAGTTCACCCCTCCACTTT | CASKQGGLSSPLHF
TRBJ1-1 | few | 12 | - | TRBV30 | TGTGCCTGGAGTGTATACCTCGCTGAAGCTTTCTTT | CAWSVYLAEAFF
TRBJ2-7 | few | 20 | - | TRBV13 | TGTGCCAGCAGCTTATTTATTGGGGACAGGATAGCGGGAGAGCAATACGAGCAGTACTTC | CASSLFIGDRIAGEQYEQYF
TRBJ2-1 | - | 12 | - | TRBV5-6 | TGTGCCAGCAGCTTGGGATTTAGTGAGCAGTTCTTC | CASSLGFSEQFF
TRBJ2-5 | few | 14 | - | TRBV20-1 | TGCAGTGCTGCCGGTGGGACCGTGCAAGAGACCCAGTACTTC | CSAAGGTVQETQYF
TRBJ1-1 | once | 14 | - | TRBV18 | TGTGCCAGCTCAGCGAGTGCTATGAACACTGAAGCTTTCTTT | CASSASAMNTEAFF
TRBJ2-1 | many | 14 | TRBD1 | TRBV6-1 | TGTGCCAGCAGGGGACAGGTCTTCGATAATGAGCAGTTCTTC | CASRGQVFDNEQFF
TRBJ1-5 | - | 18 | - | TRBV12-3/TRBV12-4 | TGTGCCAGCAGTTTAATGGCGGCTGGGTCGGGGTCGGGTCAGCCCCAGCATTTT | CASSLMAAGSGSGQPQHF
TRBJ2-4 | few | 16 | - | TRBV7-9 | TGTGCCAGCAGCTTAGACCTGAGTGTAGCCAAAAACATTCAGTACTTC | CASSLDLSVAKNIQYF
TRBJ2-3 | - | 14 | - | TRBV28 | TGTGCCAGCAGTCACGGCGGGGCGCAGGCTACGCAGTATTTT | CASSHGGAQATQYF
TRBJ2-1 | few | 13 | TRBD2 | TRBV12-3/TRBV12-4 | TGTGCCAGCTCGACTAGCAAATACAATGAGCAGTTCTTC | CASSTSKYNEQFF
TRBJ1-3 | - | 12 | - | TRBV12-3/TRBV12-4 | TGTGCCAGCACAGGGACTGGAAACACCATATATTTT | CASTGTGNTIYF
TRBJ2-7 | - | 14 | - | TRBV12-3/TRBV12-4 | TGTGCCAGCAGTTTAGGAACTCAAAGCTACGAGCAGTACTTC | CASSLGTQSYEQYF
TRBJ2-2 | - | 14 | - | TRBV24-1 | TGTGCCACCAGTGAAGGACAGAGGTCCGGGGAGCTGTTTTTT | CATSEGQRSGELFF
TRBJ2-1 | - | 14 | - | TRBV28 | TGTGCCAGCAGGGGCGGGTCCCTAATGAATGAGCAGTTCTTC | CASRGGSLMNEQFF
TRBJ2-2 | - | 14 | TRBD2 | TRBV6-2/TRBV6-3 | TGTGCCAGCAGGGAGCGGGGGGAAGCCGGGGAGCTGTTTTTT | CASRERGEAGELFF
TRBJ2-3 | many | 12 | - | TRBV5-1 | TGTGCCAGCAGCCCCGAGGGAGATACGCAGTATTTT | CASSPEGDTQYF
TRBJ1-3 | - | 13 | - | TRBV7-2 | TGTGCCAGCAGCTCAGACGGGGGAAACACCATATATTTT | CASSSDGGNTIYF
TRBJ2-3 | few | 15 | TRBD1 | TRBV27 | TGTGCCAGCAGTTTCTGGGACAGGGTTGCAGATACGCAGTATTTT | CASSFWDRVADTQYF
TRBJ2-7 | many | 15 | - | TRBV10-3 | TGTGCCATCAGTGAAGGGGCCACGATATTCTACGAGCAGTACTTC | CAISEGATIFYEQYF
TRBJ2-3 | many | 12 | - | TRBV5-6 | TGTGCCAGCAGCCCGGACCCGTATACGCAGTATTTT | CASSPDPYTQYF
TRBJ2-1 | few | 13 | - | TRBV7-2 | TGTGCCAGCAGGCATCCCGCTAGCTTTGAGCAGTTCTTC | CASRHPASFEQFF
TRBJ2-1 | few | 13 | - | TRBV5-1 | TGCGCCAGCCATACAGAGACCTACAATGAGCAGTTCTTC | CASHTETYNEQFF
TRBJ2-5 | few | 19 | TRBD2 | TRBV7-2 | TGTGCCAGCAGCTTAGCCCCTAGCGGGGGAAGGGGAGAACAAGAGACCCAGTACTTC | CASSLAPSGGRGEQETQYF
TRBJ2-7 | few | 14 | TRBD1 | TRBV4-1 | TGCGCCAGCAGCCGGACAGGGCGTTTGTACGAGCAGTACTTC | CASSRTGRLYEQYF
TRBJ2-2 | few | 18 | - | TRBV6-2/TRBV6-3 | TGTGCCAGCAGTTACTCGGGCCCGGGACTCTCGAACACCGGGGAGCTGTTTTTT | CASSYSGPGLSNTGELFF
TRBJ2-1 | few | 15 | - | TRBV12-3/TRBV12-4 | TGTGCCAGCAGTTTAGCCGTGATGTCCTACAATGAGCAGTTCTTC | CASSLAVMSYNEQFF
TRBJ2-7 | few | 14 | TRBD1 | TRBV9 | TGTGCCAGCAGCGTGGACAGGGACTCCTACGAGCAGTACTTC | CASSVDRDSYEQYF
TRBJ2-3 | many | 13 | - | TRBV7-2 | TGTGCCAGCAGCTCGGACCCCCAATATACGCAGTATTTT | CASSSDPQYTQYF
TRBJ2-3 | - | 15 | TRBD2 | TRBV30 | TGTGCCTGGGAGACTAGCGGGGGGGCTGGAGATACGCAGTATTTT | CAWETSGGAGDTQYF
TRBJ2-3 | - | 14 | TRBD2 | TRBV20-1 | TGCAGTGCTTTGGGACTAGCGGGACCAGATACGCAGTATTTT | CSALGLAGPDTQYF
TRBJ2-1 | - | 15 | - | TRBV29-1 | TGCAGCGTTAAAGGGACCTATCATTCCTACAATGAGCAGTTCTTC | CSVKGTYHSYNEQFF
TRBJ1-2 | - | 15 | - | TRBV7-2 | TGTGCCAGCAGCCCCATCGGGACAACAAACTATGGCTACACCTTC | CASSPIGTTNYGYTF